This T cell receptor (beta chain) originates from a study of cytomegalovirus exposure and HLA in healthy donors. Study summary: Approximately 81% of roughly 430 genotyped donors fell in the Caucasian-associated ancestry cluster. Study results and limitations: Earlier results showed most TCR beta V segments being productive about 87% or about 30% of the time. The likely explanation for a cluster of highly shared sequence variants was sequencing artifact. Most observed TCR sequences were rare, whereas some public TCRs were detected in many donors.

The PCR employed 60 Vbeta primers together with 13 Jbeta primers. TCRdb keeps only in-frame clones here, not all; method: immunoSEQ multiplex PCR. The sample includes roughly 150,000 clones, 70% to 85% of them seen just once. CDR1 is SGHTA and CDR2 is FQGTGA in the germline V gene. This CDR3 is built from 17 residues. Trimming at V came to 1 base and at J to 1 base, leaving 5 bases not matched to a gene. Remarks on this clone: Its antigen is not identified.

The source of this sequence is a male donor in good health and CMV-seronegative. The chain uses TRBV7-3 and TRBJ2-5; 11 positions agree with TRBD1. The sequencing input was PBMCs. The CDR3 sequence is CASSLNAGTGGQETQYF. Here the CDR3 DNA reads TGTGCCAGCAGCTTAAACGCAGGGACAGGGGGCCAAGAGACCCAGTACTTC.